This T cell receptor (beta chain) was profiled in a study of blood T cell repertoires in COVID-19. Study at large: Sites in the United States, Italy and Spain provided acute and convalescent COVID-19 samples. PBMCs, B-cell-depleted T cells, or T cells provided the cDNA or gDNA that made up the material.

How the authors handled the data: How many nucleated cells were present was estimated from reference gene primer amplification. Libraries were prepared by immunoSEQ multiplex PCR; TCRdb keeps only in-frame clonotypes and omits some of them. V, J and clone size reflect that table, while D and trimming were determined from the DNA. This table holds about half a million clones, approximately 85% found once. The CDR3 extends over 16 amino acids. With 1 base removed from V and 0 bases from J, the gap between germline ends came to 13 bases. Germline-derived CDR1 and CDR2 are SGHDN and FVKESK. This clone was detected only a few times.

This TCR was recovered from a human donor in a cohort sampled during active COVID-19. This chain links TRBV14 with TRBJ2-7; D call uncertain. The sample consisted of peripheral blood. CDR3 loop: CASSQALRVGSYEQYF. CDR3 in DNA: TGTGCCAGCAGCCAAGCCCTCCGGGTTGGCTCCTACGAGCAGTACTTC.